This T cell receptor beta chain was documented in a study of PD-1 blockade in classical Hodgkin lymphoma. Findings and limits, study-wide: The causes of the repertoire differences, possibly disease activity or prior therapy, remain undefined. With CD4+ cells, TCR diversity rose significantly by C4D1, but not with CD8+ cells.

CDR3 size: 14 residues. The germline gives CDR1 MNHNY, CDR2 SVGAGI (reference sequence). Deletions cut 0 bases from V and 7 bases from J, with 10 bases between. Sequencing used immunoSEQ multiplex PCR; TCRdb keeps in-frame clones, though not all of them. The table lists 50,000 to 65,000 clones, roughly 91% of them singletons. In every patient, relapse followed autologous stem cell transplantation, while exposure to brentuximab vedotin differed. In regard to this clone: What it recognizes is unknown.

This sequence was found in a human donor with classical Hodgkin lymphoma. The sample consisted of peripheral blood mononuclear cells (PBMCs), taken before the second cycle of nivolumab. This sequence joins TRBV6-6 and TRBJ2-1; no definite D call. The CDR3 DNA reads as TGTGCCAGCAGTTACTCAGGGCTTCAGAATGAGCAGTTCTTC. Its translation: CASSYSGLQNEQFF.